A selection of T cell receptor beta chains follows, all from one sample in a study of blood T cell repertoires in COVID-19. The table came from immunoSEQ multiplex PCR; TCRdb's copy has only in-frame clones and leaves some out. Counted here are about 100,000 clones, 84% occurring once; the ten biggest clones make up about 2%. The sample taken for sequencing was peripheral blood. The source of these receptors is a man between 65 and 85 years old with active or convalescent COVID-19. CDR3s include the opening cysteine and the closing phenylalanine or tryptophan. The order of the fields is V gene, CDR3 length, J gene, CDR3 protein.

>TRBV3-1/TRBV3-2|12|TRBJ2-7
CASTGLGGEQYF
>TRBV28|14|TRBJ1-2
CASRRTGGAYGYTF
>TRBV3-1/TRBV3-2|18|TRBJ2-3
CASSLRGKGSLNTDTQYF
>TRBV7-9|16|TRBJ1-4
CASSLAPSITNEKLFF
>TRBV10-1|15|TRBJ2-7
CARGGNKYLSYEQYF
>TRBV12-3/TRBV12-4|13|TRBJ1-3
CASSFGSGNTIYF
>TRBV6-5|13|TRBJ1-2
CASREGTDYGYTF
>TRBV7-8|15|TRBJ2-7
CASSSPGQSSYEQYF
>TRBV4-3|16|TRBJ1-3
CASSQVWPLLGNTIYF
>TRBV7-6|15|TRBJ2-5
CASSLVGQGGETQYF
>TRBV2|15|TRBJ1-5
CASSEIGGSNQPQHF
>TRBV30|15|TRBJ1-6
CAWSVAGGYNSPLHF
>TRBV11-2|11|TRBJ1-4
CASSRYEKLFF
>TRBV29-1|17|TRBJ1-1
CSVHPLLTGAVNTEAFF
>TRBV14|14|TRBJ1-6
CASSQEAANSPLHF
>TRBV2|14|TRBJ2-5
CASSGDMLQETQYF